These 12 T cell receptor beta chains came from one sample sequenced in a study of blood T cell repertoires in COVID-19. Only in-frame clones appear in the TCRdb table, and some are missing; sequencing was by immunoSEQ multiplex PCR. The sample lists approximately 120,000 clones; about 77% were seen once. Sequences were obtained from peripheral blood. These receptors were taken from a human donor in a cohort sampled during active COVID-19.

This clone was recorded only once. The chain combines TRBV3-1 (or the pseudogene TRBV3-2) with TRBJ2-1; a possible D gene is TRBD2 (5 bases). The CDR3 contains 15 residues. V lost 6 bases and J lost 10, with 22 bases in between. Germline-derived CDR1 and CDR2 are LGHDT and YNNKEL (reference sequence). The CDR3 protein is CASSPRLARIGEQFF. CDR3 DNA: TGTGCCAGCAGTCCCCGCCTAGCTAGGATCGGGGAGCAGTTCTTC.

This chain joins TRBV23-1 and TRBJ2-7, with D hard to call. TRBV23-1 falls under the ORF class, with uncertain function. The V and J ends lost 4 bases and 6 bases respectively, with 10 bases between them. The CDR3 contains 12 residues. CDR3 nucleotides: TGCGCCAGCAGTCGCACCCGGTGCGAGCAGTACTTC. Amino acid sequence: CASSRTRCEQYF.

The chain joins TRBV28 to TRBJ1-1; 9 bases align to TRBD1. This CDR3 contains 12 residues. V lost 5 bases, J lost 10 bases, and 5 bases stayed unmatched. The germline V gene encodes CDR1 MDHEN and CDR2 SYDVKM. As DNA, the CDR3 is TGTGCCAGCAGTATAACAGGGGGCGCAGCTTTCTTT. Amino acid sequence: CASSITGGAAFF.

The V and J genes are TRBV4-1 and TRBJ1-4, with 7 positions matching TRBD1. The CDR3 spans 19 residues. The V gene's germline CDR1 is MGHRA and CDR2 YSYEKL. V lost 0 bases and J lost 0; bases outside the gene matches: 10. Here the CDR3 DNA reads TGCGCCAGCAGCCAAGATTGGGGGACAGAGGTTTCAACTAATGAAAAACTGTTTTTT. It codes for CASSQDWGTEVSTNEKLFF.

The table lists this clone with a count of one. The chain combines TRBV18 with TRBJ1-2; TRBD1 matches at 9 bases. Germline CDR1 is KGHSH and CDR2 is LQKENI. This CDR3 contains 15 residues. Trimming took 3 bases from V and 5 from J; bases not matched to a gene: 7. DNA of the CDR3: TGTGCCAGCTCACCCTCCGGGACAGGGAGGTATGGCTACACCTTC. Translating it yields CASSPSGTGRYGYTF. Filled out from reference TRBV18 and TRBJ1-2, the complete variable domain reads NAGVMQNPRHLVRRRGQEARLRCSPMKGHSHVYWYRQLPEEGLKFMVYLQKENIIDESGMPKERFSAEFPKEGPSILRIQQVVRGDSAAYFCASSPSGTGRYGYTFGSGTRLTVV.

The chain employs TRBV3-1 (or the pseudogene TRBV3-2) and TRBJ2-5, with D possibly TRBD1 on 7 matching bases. This CDR3 is built from 14 residues. Per germline, CDR1 LGHDT and CDR2 YNNKEL (reference sequence). V was trimmed by 4 bases and J by 1 base, leaving 10 bases between them. The CDR3 here is CASSRRGLQETQYF. The DNA for the CDR3 is TGTGCCAGCAGCCGGAGGGGGCTCCAAGAGACCCAGTACTTC.

The gene calls are TRBV7-6 and TRBJ2-3, with D perhaps matching TRBD2 (6 bases). CDR3 length: 16 amino acids. Germline loops: CDR1 SGHVS, CDR2 FNYEAQ. Trimming stripped 4 bases from V and 1 base from J, with 15 bases between. The CDR3 nucleotides read TGTGCCAGCAGCTGGGGTAGTGGCGGGGGCACAGATACGCAGTATTTT. Translation gives CASSWGSGGGTDTQYF.

The rearrangement joins TRBV7-9 to TRBJ1-1; D is ambiguous. CDR1 and CDR2 from the germline V gene are SEHNR and FQNEAQ (reference sequence). This CDR3 is built from 15 residues. The ends were cut back, 4 bases at V and 1 base at J, with 13 bases in the middle. The CDR3 DNA is TGTGCCAGCAGCTCCCGGGAGGGTCGGAACACTGAAGCTTTCTTT. Its protein product is CASSSREGRNTEAFF.

The V gene is TRBV29-1, the J gene TRBJ2-3; D perhaps matches TRBD1 (7 bases). CDR3 length: 15 amino acids. Per germline, CDR1 SQVTM and CDR2 ANQGSEA. V gave up 6 bases and J gave up 5 bases, with 21 bases separating them. CDR3 sequence reads: CSVELTGTPGDTQYF. The CDR3 DNA reads as TGCAGCGTCGAATTGACAGGGACTCCGGGAGATACGCAGTATTTT.

The J gene is TRBJ2-1, the V gene TRBV6-5; D unclear. V lost 0 bases and J lost 6, with 12 bases in between. CDR1 and CDR2 (germline): MNHEY, SVGAGI. The CDR3 consists of 15 residues. CDR3 nucleotides: TGTGCCAGCAGTTACTCGGCTAGAATTGGCAATGAGCAGTTCTTC. The encoded protein is CASSYSARIGNEQFF.

The chain couples TRBV18 to TRBJ1-2; 7 bases are shared with TRBD1. Unmatched junction bases numbered 8, after V lost 3 bases and J lost 7 bases. CDR3 length equals 14 residues. The germline V gene has CDR1 KGHSH and CDR2 LQKENI. The CDR3 DNA follows: TGTGCCAGCTCACCCCCCGACAGGGTGCTTGGCTACACCTTC. As protein: CASSPPDRVLGYTF.

J is TRBJ2-7 and V is TRBV20-1; no definite D call. V was clipped by 3 bases and J by 6 bases, with 6 bases between them. CDR1 is DFQATT and CDR2 is SNEGSKA in the germline V gene (reference sequence). The CDR3 contains 10 residues. The CDR3 protein is CSASLLEQYF. For the CDR3, the DNA is TGCAGTGCTAGCCTCCTCGAGCAGTACTTC.